This T cell receptor (beta chain) originates from a study of CD8+ T cells in alopecia areata. The wider study: Dosing spanned 6 to 18 months on tofacitinib, then 6 months off drug.

In germline, CDR1 is MNHEY, CDR2 SVGAGI. Trimming took off 0 bases at V and 11 bases at J, with 13 bases between the two ends. This CDR3 has 13 amino acids. Extracted RNA was reverse transcribed, and the resulting cDNA served as sequencing template. Profiled with immunoSEQ multiplex PCR; TCRdb holds only in-frame clones, not every one. This sample has 140,000 to 150,000 clones, with approximately 51% found just once. This clone has a handful of counts. J is TRBJ1-2 and V is TRBV6-5; a possible D gene is TRBD1 (6 bases). The sequence derives from a human donor with alopecia areata. The source material was CD4+ T cells sorted from blood, sampled at week 0. The CDR3 DNA reads TGTGCCAGCAGTTACTCGGACGGACAGAGGTACACCTTC. This gives the protein CASSYSDGQRYTF.